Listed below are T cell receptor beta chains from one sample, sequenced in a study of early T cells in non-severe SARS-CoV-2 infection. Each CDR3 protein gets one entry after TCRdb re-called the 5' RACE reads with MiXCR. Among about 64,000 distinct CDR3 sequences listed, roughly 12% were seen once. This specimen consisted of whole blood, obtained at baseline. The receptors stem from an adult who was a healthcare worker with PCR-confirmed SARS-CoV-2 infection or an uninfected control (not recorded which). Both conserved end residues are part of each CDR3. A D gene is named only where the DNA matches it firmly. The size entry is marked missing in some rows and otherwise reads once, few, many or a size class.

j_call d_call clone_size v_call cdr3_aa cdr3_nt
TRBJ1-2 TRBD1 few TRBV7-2 CASSLAAGGVRDGYTF TGTGCCAGCAGCTTAGCGGCAGGGGGGGTGCGTGATGGCTACACCTTC
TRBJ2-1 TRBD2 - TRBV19 CASDNLAGAEQFF TGTGCCAGCGACAATCTAGCGGGGGCTGAGCAGTTCTTC
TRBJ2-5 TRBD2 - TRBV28 CASSPLRTSWGTQYF TGTGCCAGCAGTCCCCTCCGGACTAGCTGGGGGACCCAGTACTTC
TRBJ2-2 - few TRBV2 CASRIRGATGELFF TGTGCCAGCCGAATTAGGGGGGCCACCGGGGAGCTGTTTTTT
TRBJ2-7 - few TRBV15 CATSREWDGSRNEQYF TGTGCCACCAGCAGAGAATGGGACGGGAGTAGAAACGAGCAGTACTTC
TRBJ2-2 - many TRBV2 CASSYRVTGELFF TGTGCCAGCAGTTACAGGGTCACCGGGGAGCTGTTTTTT
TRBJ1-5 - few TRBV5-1 CASSPTTGSNQPQHF TGCGCCAGCAGCCCTACGACAGGTAGCAATCAGCCCCAGCATTTT
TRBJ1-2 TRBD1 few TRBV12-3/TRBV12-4 CASRTTRTGTYTF TGTGCCAGCAGGACAACGCGGACAGGGACGTACACCTTC
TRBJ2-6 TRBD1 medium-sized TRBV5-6 CASSPWTGSHSGANVLTF TGTGCCAGCAGCCCCTGGACAGGGTCACACTCTGGGGCCAACGTCCTGACTTTC
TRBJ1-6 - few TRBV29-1 CSARRGRDSPLHF TGCAGCGCGCGACGGGGCAGGGATTCACCCCTCCACTTT
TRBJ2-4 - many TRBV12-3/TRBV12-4 CASSLMNIQYF TGTGCCAGCAGTTTAATGAACATTCAGTACTTC
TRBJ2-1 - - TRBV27 CASSFSRETYNEQFF TGTGCCAGCAGTTTTAGCAGGGAGACCTACAATGAGCAGTTCTTC
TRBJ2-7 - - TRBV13 CASSLARGPSYEQYF TGTGCCAGCAGCTTAGCACGGGGTCCATCCTACGAGCAGTACTTC
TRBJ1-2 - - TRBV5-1 CASSPGARRGYTF TGCGCCAGCAGCCCCGGGGCCCGTCGTGGCTACACCTTC
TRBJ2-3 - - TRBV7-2 CASSFPATDTQYF TGTGCCAGCAGCTTCCCGGCCACAGATACGCAGTATTTT
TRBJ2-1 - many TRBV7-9 CASSFIDEQFF TGTGCCAGCAGCTTCATCGATGAGCAGTTCTTC
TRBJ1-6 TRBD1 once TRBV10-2 CASSDSGGGNSPLHF TGCGCCAGCAGTGATTCAGGGGGCGGGAATTCACCCCTCCACTTT
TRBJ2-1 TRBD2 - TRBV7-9 CASSRSLAGAYNEQFF TGTGCCAGCAGCCGGTCACTAGCGGGAGCCTACAATGAGCAGTTCTTC
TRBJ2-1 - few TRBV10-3 CAIRGADITYNEQFF TGTGCCATCCGTGGGGCTGATATCACTTACAATGAGCAGTTCTTC
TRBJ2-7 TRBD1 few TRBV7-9 CASSLTGVTYEQYF TGTGCCAGCAGCTTAACAGGGGTGACATACGAGCAGTACTTC
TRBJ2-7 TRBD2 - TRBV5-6 CASSFGGSFYEQYF TGTGCCAGCAGCTTTGGCGGGAGCTTCTACGAGCAGTACTTC
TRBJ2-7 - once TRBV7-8 CASSLVAGKSSYEQYF TGTGCCAGCAGCTTAGTCGCAGGGAAGAGCTCCTACGAGCAGTACTTC
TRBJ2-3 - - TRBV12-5 CASETNREGIADTQYF TGTGCTAGTGAGACAAATAGAGAGGGGATCGCAGATACGCAGTATTTT
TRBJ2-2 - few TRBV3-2 CASSQGRDRESTGELFF TGTGCCAGCAGCCAAGGGCGGGACAGGGAGTCCACCGGGGAGCTGTTTTTT
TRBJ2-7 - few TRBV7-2 CASSASVGLTIYEQYF TGTGCCAGCAGCGCGTCTGTGGGACTTACGATTTACGAGCAGTACTTC
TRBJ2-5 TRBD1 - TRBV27 CASSSNGQGFGETQYF TGTGCCAGCAGTTCTAATGGACAGGGCTTTGGAGAGACCCAGTACTTC
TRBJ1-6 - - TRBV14 CASSLRTELNSPLHF TGTGCCAGCAGCCTACGGACAGAACTTAATTCACCCCTCCACTTT
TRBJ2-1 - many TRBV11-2 CASSPQVSSYNEQFF TGTGCCAGCAGCCCCCAGGTGAGCTCCTACAATGAGCAGTTCTTC
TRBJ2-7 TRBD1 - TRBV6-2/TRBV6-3 CASSRDSYEQYF TGTGCCAGCAGTCGGGACAGCTACGAGCAGTACTTC
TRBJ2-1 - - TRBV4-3 CASSQVGGEGTKREQFF TGCGCCAGCAGCCAAGTAGGCGGGGAAGGAACAAAACGGGAGCAGTTCTTC
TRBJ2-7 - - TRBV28 CASSLARGYYEQYF TGTGCCAGCAGTTTAGCCAGGGGCTACTACGAGCAGTACTTC
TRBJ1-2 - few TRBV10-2 CASEGGQRYGYTF TGCGCCAGTGAGGGGGGGCAGAGGTATGGCTACACCTTC
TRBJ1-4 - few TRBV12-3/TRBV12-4 CASSEAAPNEKLFF TGTGCCAGCAGTGAGGCAGCGCCTAATGAAAAACTGTTTTTT
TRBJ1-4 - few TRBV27 CASSWDATNEKLFF TGTGCCAGCAGTTGGGATGCAACTAATGAAAAACTGTTTTTT
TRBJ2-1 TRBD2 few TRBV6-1 CASSGDDSGSYEQFF TGTGCCAGCAGTGGAGACGATAGCGGGAGCTATGAGCAGTTCTTC
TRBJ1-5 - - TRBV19 CASLPSPGQPQHF TGTGCCAGTCTTCCGTCGCCCGGTCAGCCCCAGCATTTT
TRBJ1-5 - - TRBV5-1 CASSLSGEVHQPQHF TGCGCCAGCAGCTTGTCTGGGGAGGTACATCAGCCCCAGCATTTT
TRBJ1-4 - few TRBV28 CATSVYAGSNEKLFF TGTGCCACCTCAGTTTACGCAGGGTCAAATGAAAAACTGTTTTTT
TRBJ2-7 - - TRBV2 CASSDTAYEQYF TGTGCCAGCAGTGATACAGCCTACGAGCAGTACTTC
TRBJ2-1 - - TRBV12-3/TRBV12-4 CASSSHRPGFDEQFF TGTGCCAGCAGTTCCCACCGACCGGGGTTTGATGAGCAGTTCTTC
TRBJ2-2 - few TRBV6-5 CASSYRQGYGAGELFF TGTGCCAGCAGTTACAGGCAGGGGTATGGAGCCGGGGAGCTGTTTTTT
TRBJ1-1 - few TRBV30 CAWSRWNTEAFF TGTGCCTGGAGTCGATGGAACACTGAAGCTTTCTTT
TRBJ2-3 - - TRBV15 CATSNSMGGTDTQYF TGTGCCACCAGCAACTCCATGGGGGGTACAGATACGCAGTATTTT